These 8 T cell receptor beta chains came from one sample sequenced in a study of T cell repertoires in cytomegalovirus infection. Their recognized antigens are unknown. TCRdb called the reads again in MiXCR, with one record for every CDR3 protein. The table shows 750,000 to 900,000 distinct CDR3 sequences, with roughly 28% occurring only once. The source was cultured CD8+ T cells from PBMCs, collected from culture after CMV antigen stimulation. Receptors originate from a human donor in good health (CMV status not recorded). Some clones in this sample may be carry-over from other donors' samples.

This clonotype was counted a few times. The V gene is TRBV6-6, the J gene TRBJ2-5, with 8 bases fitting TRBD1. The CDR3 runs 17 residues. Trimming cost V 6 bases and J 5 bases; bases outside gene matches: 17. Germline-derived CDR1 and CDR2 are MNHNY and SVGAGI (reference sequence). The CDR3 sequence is CASRHTGGNTEWETQYF. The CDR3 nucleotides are TGTGCCAGCAGACACACAGGGGGTAACACAGAATGGGAGACCCAGTACTTC.

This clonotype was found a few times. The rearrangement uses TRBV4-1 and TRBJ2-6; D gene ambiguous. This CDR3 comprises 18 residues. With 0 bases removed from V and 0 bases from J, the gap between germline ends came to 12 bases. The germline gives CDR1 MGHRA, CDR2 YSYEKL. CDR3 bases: TGCGCCAGCAGCCAAGACAGTGAACCCTTCTCTGGGGCCAACGTCCTGACTTTC. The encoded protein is CASSQDSEPFSGANVLTF.

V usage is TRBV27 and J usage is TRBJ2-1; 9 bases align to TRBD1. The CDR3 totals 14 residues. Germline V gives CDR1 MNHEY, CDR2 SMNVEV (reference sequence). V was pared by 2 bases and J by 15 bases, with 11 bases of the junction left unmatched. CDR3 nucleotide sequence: TGTGCCAGCAGTTTAACAGGGGGCTGGGGTGAGATGTTCTTC. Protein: CASSLTGGWGEMFF.

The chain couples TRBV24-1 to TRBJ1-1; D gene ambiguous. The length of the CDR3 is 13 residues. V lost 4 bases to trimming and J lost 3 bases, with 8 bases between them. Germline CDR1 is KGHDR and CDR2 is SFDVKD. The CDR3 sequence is CATSESTYTEAFF. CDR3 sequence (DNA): TGTGCCACCAGTGAATCTACTTACACTGAAGCTTTCTTT.

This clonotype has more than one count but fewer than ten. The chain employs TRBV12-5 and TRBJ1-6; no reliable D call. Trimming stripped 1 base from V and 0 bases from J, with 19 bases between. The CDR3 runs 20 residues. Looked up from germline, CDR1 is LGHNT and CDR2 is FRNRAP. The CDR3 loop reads CASGLETDLTISSYNSPLHF. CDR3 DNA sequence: TGTGCTAGTGGTTTGGAAACGGACCTCACAATTAGCTCCTATAATTCACCCCTCCACTTT.

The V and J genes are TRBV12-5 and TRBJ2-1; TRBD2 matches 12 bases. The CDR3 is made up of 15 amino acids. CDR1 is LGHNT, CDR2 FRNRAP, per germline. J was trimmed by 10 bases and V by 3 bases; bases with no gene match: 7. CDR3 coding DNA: TGTGCTAGTGGTTTCGGGACTAGCGGGCCATTCGAGCAGTTCTTC. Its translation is CASGFGTSGPFEQFF. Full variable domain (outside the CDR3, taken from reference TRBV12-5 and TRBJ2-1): DARVTQTPRHKVTEMGQEVTMRCQPILGHNTVFWYRQTMMQGLELLAYFRNRAPLDDSGMPKDRFSAEMPDATLATLKIQPSEPRDSAVYFCASGFGTSGPFEQFFGPGTRLTVL.

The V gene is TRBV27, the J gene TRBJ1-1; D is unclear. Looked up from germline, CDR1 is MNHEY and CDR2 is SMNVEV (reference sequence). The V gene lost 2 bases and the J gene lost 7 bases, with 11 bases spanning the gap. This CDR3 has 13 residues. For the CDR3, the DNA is TGTGCCAGCAGTTTAATTCCAGTAATTGAAGCTTTCTTT. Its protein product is CASSLIPVIEAFF.

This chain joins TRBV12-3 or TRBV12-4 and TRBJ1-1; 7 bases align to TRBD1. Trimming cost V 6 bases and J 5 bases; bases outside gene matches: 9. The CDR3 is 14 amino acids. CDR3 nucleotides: TGTGCCAGCAGCCCTCACAGGGGAAGGACTGAAGCTTTCTTT. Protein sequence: CASSPHRGRTEAFF.